This T cell receptor (beta chain) was observed in a study of shared clonotypes between healthy human individuals. Study details: The study enrolled a couple of women and three men aged 18 to 49. Study outcomes and limitations: It was the non-shared clonotypes that had lower generation probabilities than clonotypes shared by all four donors.

On this clone: Its antigen is not identified.

CD45RO-negative, CCR7-selected cells formed the naive CD8 fraction, which excluded terminally differentiated effector memory CD45RA+ cells. The germline V gene encodes CDR1 LGHNA and CDR2 YSLEER. The CDR3 loop spans 15 amino acids. Trimming took 0 bases from V and 4 from J, leaving 9 bases between them. A deep-level run was used for the assay. Evenly divided among several immunoSEQ plates was the genomic DNA of each subset. Measured with immunoSEQ multiplex PCR; TCRdb has only the in-frame clones, and not every one. The table records roughly 810,000 clones, roughly 96% of them present only once. The sample taken for sequencing was naive CD8+ T cells sorted from blood. The chain uses TRBV4-3 and TRBJ1-4, with D possibly TRBD1 on 5 matching bases. The sequence came from a man younger than 45 in good health. For the CDR3, the DNA is TGCGCCAGCAGCCAAGATCGGGGGATTAATGAAAAACTGTTTTTT. This gives the protein CASSQDRGINEKLFF.